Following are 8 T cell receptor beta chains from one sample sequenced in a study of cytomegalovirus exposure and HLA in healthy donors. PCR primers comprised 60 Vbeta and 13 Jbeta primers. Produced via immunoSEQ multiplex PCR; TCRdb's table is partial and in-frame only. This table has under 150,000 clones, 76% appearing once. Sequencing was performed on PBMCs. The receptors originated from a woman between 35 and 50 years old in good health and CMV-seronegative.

The CDR3 loop reads CASSFSEGSPLHF. The CDR3 DNA reads as TGTGCCAGCAGCTTTTCGGAGGGTTCACCCCTCCACTTT. The chain is built from TRBV7-2 and TRBJ1-6; D unresolved. V shed 3 bases and J shed 9 bases, with 9 bases lying between them. From germline, CDR1 is SGHTA and CDR2 FQGNSA. The CDR3 has 13 amino acids.

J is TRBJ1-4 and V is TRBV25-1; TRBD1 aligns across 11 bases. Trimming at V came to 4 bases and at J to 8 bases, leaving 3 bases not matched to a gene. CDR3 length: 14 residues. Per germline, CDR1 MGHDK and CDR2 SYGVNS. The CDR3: CASSGTGGREKLFF. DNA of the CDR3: TGTGCCAGCAGTGGGACAGGGGGCCGGGAAAAACTGTTTTTT.

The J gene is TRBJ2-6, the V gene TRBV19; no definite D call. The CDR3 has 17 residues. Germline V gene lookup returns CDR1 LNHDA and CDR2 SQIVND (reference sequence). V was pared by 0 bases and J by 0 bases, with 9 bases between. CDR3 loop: CASSIDRWASGANVLTF. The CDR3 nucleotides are TGTGCCAGTAGTATAGATCGGTGGGCCTCTGGGGCCAACGTCCTGACTTTC.

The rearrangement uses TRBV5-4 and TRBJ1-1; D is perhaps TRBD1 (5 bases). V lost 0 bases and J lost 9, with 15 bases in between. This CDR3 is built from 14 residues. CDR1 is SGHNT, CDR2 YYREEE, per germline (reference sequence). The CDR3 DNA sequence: TGTGCCAGCAGCTTGGAGTTAGGGGAGGGGAAAGCTTTCTTT. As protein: CASSLELGEGKAFF.

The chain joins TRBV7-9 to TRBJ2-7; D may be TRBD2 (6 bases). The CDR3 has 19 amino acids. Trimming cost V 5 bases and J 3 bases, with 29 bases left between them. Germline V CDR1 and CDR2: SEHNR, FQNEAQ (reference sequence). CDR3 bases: TGTGCCAGCAGCCTCTTGTCCGTTGACGGGAGTCCTTCGATCTACGAGCAGTACTTC. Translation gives CASSLLSVDGSPSIYEQYF.

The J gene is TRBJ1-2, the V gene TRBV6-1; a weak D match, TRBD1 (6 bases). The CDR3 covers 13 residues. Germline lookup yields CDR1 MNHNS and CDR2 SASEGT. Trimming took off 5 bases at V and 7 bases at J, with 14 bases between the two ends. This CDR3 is CASSSTGRLGYTF. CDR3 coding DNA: TGTGCCAGCAGTTCCACAGGGAGACTTGGCTACACCTTC.

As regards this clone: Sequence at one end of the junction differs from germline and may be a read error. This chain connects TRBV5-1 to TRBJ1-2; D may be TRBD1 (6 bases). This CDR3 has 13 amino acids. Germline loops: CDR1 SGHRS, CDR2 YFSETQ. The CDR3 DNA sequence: TGCGCCAGCAGATTGGACAGTTCCTATGGCTACACCTTC. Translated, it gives CASRLDSSYGYTF.

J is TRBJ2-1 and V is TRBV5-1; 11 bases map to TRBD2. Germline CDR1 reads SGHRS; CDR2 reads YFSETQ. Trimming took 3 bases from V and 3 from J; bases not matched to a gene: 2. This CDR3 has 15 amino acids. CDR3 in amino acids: CASSSGLAVYNEQFF. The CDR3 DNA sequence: TGCGCCAGCAGCTCGGGACTAGCGGTCTACAATGAGCAGTTCTTC.